These T cell receptor beta chains were read from a single sample in a study of regulatory dendritic cells for organ transplantation. Produced via immunoSEQ multiplex PCR; TCRdb's table is partial and in-frame only. The sample includes 25,000 to 35,000 clones, less than 85% of them seen just once. Material: naive CD8+ T cells from blood. These receptors were collected from a human donor in good health. Both conserved end residues are trimmed from each CDR3.

v_gene: TRBV19; CDR3aa: ASLDFGTNENIQY
v_gene: TRBV4-3; CDR3aa: ASSQDRGTYNSPLH
v_gene: TRBV9; CDR3aa: ASSPRERDSENYGYT
v_gene: TRBV6-1; CDR3aa: ASSTIRDSPYEQY
v_gene: TRBV7-9; CDR3aa: ASSTPGQRSPYSGNTIY
v_gene: TRBV27; CDR3aa: ASRTGWFTEAF
v_gene: TRBV11-2; CDR3aa: ASSFNSRPYEQY
v_gene: TRBV6-1; CDR3aa: ASSERGGRVNTEAF
v_gene: TRBV10-3; CDR3aa: AISNWDRGRNTQY
v_gene: TRBV25-1; CDR3aa: ASSRGGASSYEQY
v_gene: TRBV7-6; CDR3aa: ASSEGGSSYEQY
v_gene: TRBV19; CDR3aa: ASSSVGSRGNTEAF
v_gene: TRBV4-2; CDR3aa: ASSQPGTSYEQY